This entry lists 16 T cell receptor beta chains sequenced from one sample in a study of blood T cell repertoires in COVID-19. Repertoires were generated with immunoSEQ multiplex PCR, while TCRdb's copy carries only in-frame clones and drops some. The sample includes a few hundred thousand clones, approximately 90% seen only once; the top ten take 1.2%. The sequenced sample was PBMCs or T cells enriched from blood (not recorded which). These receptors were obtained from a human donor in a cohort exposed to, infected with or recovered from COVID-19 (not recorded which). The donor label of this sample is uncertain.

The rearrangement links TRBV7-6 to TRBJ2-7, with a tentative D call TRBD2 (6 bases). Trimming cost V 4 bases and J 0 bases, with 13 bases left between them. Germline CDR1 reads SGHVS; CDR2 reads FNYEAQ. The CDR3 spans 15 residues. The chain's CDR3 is CASSSRGRNSYEQYF. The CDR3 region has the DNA TGTGCCAGCAGCTCCCGGGGGAGAAACTCCTACGAGCAGTACTTC.

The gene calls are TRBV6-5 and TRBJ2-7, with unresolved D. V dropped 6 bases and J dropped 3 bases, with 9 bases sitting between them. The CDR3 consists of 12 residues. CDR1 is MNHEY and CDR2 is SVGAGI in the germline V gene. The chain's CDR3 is CASSAGVYEQYF. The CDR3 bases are TGTGCCAGCAGCGCCGGAGTCTACGAGCAGTACTTC.

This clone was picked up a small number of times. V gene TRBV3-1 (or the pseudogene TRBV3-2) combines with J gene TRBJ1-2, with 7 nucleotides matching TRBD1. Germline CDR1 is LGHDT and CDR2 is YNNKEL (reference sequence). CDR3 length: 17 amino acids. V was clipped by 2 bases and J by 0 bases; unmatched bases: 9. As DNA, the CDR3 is TGTGCCAGCAGCCAAAGGCCAGGGGGGTTGGCTAACTATGGCTACACCTTC. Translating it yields CASSQRPGGLANYGYTF.

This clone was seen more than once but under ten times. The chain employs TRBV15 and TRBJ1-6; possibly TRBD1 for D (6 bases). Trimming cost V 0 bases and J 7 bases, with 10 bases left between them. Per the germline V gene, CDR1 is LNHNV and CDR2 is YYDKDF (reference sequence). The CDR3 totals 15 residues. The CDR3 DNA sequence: TGTGCCACCAGCAGAGAGGACAGACCCAATTCACCCCTCCACTTT. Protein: CATSREDRPNSPLHF.

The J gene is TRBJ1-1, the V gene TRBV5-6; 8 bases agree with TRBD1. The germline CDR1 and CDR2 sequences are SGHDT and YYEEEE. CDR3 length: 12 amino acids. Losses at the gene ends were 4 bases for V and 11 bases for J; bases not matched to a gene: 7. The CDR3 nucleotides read TGTGCCAGCAGCCACAGGGGGGGACGGGCTTTCTTT. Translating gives CASSHRGGRAFF.

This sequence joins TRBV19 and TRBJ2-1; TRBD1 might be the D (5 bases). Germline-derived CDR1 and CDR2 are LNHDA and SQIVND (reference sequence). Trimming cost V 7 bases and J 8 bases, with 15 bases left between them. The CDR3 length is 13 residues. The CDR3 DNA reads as TGTGCCAGTAATAGGGGTGTCCAAGATGAGCAGTTCTTC. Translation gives CASNRGVQDEQFF.

CDR3 loop: CASSLIQGDGYTF. The CDR3 DNA follows: TGTGCCAGCAGCTTAATTCAGGGCGATGGCTACACCTTC. V usage is TRBV7-2 and J usage is TRBJ1-2; TRBD1 might be the D (5 bases). V lost 2 bases and J 6 bases, leaving 10 bases between the germline ends. Germline CDR1 reads SGHTA; CDR2 reads FQGNSA. The CDR3 sequence is 13 residues long.

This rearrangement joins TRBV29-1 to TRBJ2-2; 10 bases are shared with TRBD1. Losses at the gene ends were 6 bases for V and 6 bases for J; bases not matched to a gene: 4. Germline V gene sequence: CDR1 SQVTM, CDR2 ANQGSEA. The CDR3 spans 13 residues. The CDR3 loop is CSVLDRGAGELFF. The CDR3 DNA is TGCAGCGTATTGGACAGGGGGGCCGGGGAGCTGTTTTTT.

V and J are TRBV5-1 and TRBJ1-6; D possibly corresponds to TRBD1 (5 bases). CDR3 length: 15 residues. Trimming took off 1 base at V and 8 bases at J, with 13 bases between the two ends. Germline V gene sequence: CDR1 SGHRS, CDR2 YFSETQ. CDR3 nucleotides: TGCGCCAGCAGCTTGACAGGCCGCGGGGATTCACCCCTCCACTTT. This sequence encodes CASSLTGRGDSPLHF.

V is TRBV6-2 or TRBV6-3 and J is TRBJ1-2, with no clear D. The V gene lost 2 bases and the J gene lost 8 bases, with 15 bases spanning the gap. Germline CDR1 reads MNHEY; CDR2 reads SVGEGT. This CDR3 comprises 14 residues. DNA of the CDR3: TGTGCCAGCAGTTACGGGGTCCCCCGGGAGGGCTACACCTTC. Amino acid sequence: CASSYGVPREGYTF.

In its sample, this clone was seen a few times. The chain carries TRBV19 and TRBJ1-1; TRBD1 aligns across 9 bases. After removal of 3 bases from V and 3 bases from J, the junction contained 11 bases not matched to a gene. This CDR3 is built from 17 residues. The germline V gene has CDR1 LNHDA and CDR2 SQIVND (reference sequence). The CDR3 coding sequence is TGTGCCAGTAGTATGACAGGGGGAAAATGGGTATACACTGAAGCTTTCTTT. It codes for CASSMTGGKWVYTEAFF.

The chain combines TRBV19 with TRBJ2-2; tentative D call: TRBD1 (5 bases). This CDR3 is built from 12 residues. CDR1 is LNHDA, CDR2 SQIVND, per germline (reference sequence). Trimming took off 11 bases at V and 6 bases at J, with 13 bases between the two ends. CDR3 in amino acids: CASHVGAGELFF. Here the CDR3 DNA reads TGTGCCTCCCACGTAGGGGCCGGGGAGCTGTTTTTT.

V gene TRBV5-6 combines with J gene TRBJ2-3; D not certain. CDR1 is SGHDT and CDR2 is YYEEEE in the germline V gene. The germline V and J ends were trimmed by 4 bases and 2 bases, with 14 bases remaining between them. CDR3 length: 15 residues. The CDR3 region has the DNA TGTGCCAGCAGCACGATGACTCGGAACACAGATACGCAGTATTTT. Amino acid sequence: CASSTMTRNTDTQYF.

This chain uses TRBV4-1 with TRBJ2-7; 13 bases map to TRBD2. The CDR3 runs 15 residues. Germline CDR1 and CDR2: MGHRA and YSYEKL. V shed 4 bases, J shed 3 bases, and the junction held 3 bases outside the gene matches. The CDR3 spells CASSPRLAGGYEQYF. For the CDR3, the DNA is TGCGCCAGCAGCCCTCGACTAGCGGGGGGCTACGAGCAGTACTTC.

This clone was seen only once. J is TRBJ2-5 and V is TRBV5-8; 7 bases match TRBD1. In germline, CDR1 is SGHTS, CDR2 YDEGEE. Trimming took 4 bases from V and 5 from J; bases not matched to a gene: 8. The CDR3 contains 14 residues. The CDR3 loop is CASSGTGDLETQYF. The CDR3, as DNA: TGTGCCAGCAGCGGCACAGGGGATTTGGAGACCCAGTACTTC.

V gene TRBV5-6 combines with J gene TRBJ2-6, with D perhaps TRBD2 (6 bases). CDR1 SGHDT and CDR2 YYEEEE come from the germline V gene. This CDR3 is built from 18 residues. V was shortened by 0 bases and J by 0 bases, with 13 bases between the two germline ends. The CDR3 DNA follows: TGTGCCAGCAGCTTGGCGCACCTCGGGGGCTCTGGGGCCAACGTCCTGACTTTC. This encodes CASSLAHLGGSGANVLTF.